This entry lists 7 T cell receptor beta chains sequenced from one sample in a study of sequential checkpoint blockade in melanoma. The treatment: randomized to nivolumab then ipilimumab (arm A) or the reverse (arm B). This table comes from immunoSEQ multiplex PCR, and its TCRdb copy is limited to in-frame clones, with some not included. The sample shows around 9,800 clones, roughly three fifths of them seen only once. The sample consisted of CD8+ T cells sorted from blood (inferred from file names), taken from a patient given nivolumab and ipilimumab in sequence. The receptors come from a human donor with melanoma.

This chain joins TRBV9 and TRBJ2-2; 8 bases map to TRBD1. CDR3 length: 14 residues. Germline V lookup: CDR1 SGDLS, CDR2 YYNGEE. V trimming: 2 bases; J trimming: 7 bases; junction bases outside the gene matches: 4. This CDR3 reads CASSVQGAGGELFF. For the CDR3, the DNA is TGTGCCAGCAGCGTTCAGGGGGCGGGCGGGGAGCTGTTTTTT.

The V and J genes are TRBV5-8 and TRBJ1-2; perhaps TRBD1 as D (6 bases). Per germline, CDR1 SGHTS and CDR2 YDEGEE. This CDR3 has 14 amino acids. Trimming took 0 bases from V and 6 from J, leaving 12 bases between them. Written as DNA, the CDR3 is TGTGCCAGCAGCTTGGCCACAGGGTATGATGGCTACACCTTC. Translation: CASSLATGYDGYTF.

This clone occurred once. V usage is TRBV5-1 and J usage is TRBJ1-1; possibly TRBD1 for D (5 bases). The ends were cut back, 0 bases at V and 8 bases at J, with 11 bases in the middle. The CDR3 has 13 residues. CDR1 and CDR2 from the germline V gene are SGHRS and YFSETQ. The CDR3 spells CASSLAAGMEAFF. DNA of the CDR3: TGCGCCAGCAGCTTGGCCGCAGGGATGGAAGCTTTCTTT.

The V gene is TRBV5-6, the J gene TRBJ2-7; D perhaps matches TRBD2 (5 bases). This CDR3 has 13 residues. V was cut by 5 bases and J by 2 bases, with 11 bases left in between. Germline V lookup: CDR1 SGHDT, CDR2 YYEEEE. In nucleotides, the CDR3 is TGTGCCAGCAGTGGGCGGGCCCCCTACGAGCAGTACTTC. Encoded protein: CASSGRAPYEQYF.

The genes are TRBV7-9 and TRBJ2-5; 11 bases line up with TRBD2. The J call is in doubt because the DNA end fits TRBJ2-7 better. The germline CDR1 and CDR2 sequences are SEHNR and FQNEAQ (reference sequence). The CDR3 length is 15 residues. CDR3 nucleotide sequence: TGTGCCAGCAGCTTAGTACTAGCGGGAGTCTACGAGCAGTACTTC. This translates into CASSLVLAGVYEQYF.

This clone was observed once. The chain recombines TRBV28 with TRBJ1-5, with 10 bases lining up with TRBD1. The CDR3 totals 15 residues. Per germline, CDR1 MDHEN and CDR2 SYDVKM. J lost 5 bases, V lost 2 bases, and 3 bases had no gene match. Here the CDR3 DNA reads TGTGCCAGCAGTTTACCGACAGGGGGCCATCAGCCCCAGCATTTT. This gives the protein CASSLPTGGHQPQHF. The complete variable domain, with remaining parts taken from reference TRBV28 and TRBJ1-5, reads DVKVTQSSRYLVKRTGEKVFLECVQDMDHENMFWYRQDPGLGLRLIYFSYDVKMKEKGDIPEGYSVSREKKERFSLILESASTNQTSMYLCASSLPTGGHQPQHFGDGTRLSIL.

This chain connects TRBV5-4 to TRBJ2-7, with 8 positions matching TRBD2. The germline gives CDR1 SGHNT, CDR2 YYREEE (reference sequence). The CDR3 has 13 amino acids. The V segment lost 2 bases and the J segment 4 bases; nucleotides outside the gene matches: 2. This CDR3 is CASSFSGGYEQYF. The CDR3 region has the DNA TGTGCCAGCAGCTTTTCGGGAGGGTACGAGCAGTACTTC.